In this sample, the clone carrying this T cell receptor (beta chain) turned up a few times. Trimming cost V 7 bases and J 4 bases; bases outside gene matches: 7. Germline V gene data show CDR1 as GTSNPN and CDR2 as SVGIG (reference sequence). The CDR3 loop spans 13 amino acids. A multiplex PCR was run with 60 Vbeta primers and 13 Jbeta primers. TCRdb keeps only in-frame clones here, not all; method: immunoSEQ multiplex PCR. The sample yields about 240,000 clones, approximately 80% seen once. This specimen comes from a study of cytomegalovirus exposure and HLA in healthy donors. The sequence was obtained from a woman between 55 and 75 years old in good health and CMV-seropositive. The V gene is TRBV30, the J gene TRBJ1-1; 9 bases match TRBD1. The specimen sequenced was PBMCs. CDR3 region: CAFVRDRATEAFF. DNA for the CDR3: TGTGCCTTCGTTCGGGACAGGGCCACTGAAGCTTTCTTT.